This T cell receptor beta chain was sequenced during a study of shared clonotypes between healthy human individuals. Germline values: CDR1 SGHDT, CDR2 YYEEEE. V lost 4 bases, J lost 3 bases, and 8 bases lay in between. The CDR3 has 12 amino acids. This clone was counted a single time. CD8 cells regarded as naive lacked CD45RO, were positively chosen for CCR7, and omitted terminally differentiated effector memory CD45RA+ cells. This table comes from immunoSEQ multiplex PCR, and its TCRdb copy is limited to in-frame clones, with some not included. The data contain about 1.9 million clones, 90% to 95% of them singletons.

The chain joins TRBV5-6 to TRBJ2-7; the D gene is possibly TRBD1 (5 bases). The source of this sequence is a man between 18 and 29 years old in good health. Some clones in this sample may be carry-over from other donors' samples. The sequenced sample consisted of naive CD8+ T cells from PBMCs. DNA of the CDR3: TGTGCCAGCAGCGTGGACAACTACGAGCAGTACTTC. Translating gives CASSVDNYEQYF. Supplemented by reference TRBV5-6 and TRBJ2-7, the full variable domain reads DAGVTQSPTHLIKTRGQQVTLRCSPKSGHDTVSWYQQALGQGPQFIFQYYEEEERQRGNFPDRFSGHQFPNYSSELNVNALLLGDSALYLCASSVDNYEQYFGPGTRLTVT.